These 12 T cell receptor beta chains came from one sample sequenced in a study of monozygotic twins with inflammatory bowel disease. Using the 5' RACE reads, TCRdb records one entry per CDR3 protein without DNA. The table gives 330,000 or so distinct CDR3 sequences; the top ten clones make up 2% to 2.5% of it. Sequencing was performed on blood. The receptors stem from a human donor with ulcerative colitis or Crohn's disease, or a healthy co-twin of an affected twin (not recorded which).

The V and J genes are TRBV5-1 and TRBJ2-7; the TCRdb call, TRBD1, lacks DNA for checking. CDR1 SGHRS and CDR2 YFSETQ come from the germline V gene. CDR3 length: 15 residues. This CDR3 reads CASSWGQWGSYEQYF.

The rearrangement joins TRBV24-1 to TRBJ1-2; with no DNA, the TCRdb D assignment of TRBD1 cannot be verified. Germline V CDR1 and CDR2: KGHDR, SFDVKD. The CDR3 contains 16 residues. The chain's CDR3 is CATSGVLGDLNYGYTF.

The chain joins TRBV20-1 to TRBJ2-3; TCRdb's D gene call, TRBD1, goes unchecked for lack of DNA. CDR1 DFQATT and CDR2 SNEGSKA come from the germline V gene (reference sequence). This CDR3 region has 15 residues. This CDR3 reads CSATTGDDDLDTQYF.

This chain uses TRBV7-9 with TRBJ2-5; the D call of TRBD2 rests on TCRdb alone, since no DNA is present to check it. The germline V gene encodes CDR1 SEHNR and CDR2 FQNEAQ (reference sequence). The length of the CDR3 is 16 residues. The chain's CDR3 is CASSPGPSTALETQYF.

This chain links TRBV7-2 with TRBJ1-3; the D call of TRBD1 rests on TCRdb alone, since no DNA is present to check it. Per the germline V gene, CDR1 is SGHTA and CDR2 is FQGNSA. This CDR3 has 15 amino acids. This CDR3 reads CASSFTTGTRNTIYF.

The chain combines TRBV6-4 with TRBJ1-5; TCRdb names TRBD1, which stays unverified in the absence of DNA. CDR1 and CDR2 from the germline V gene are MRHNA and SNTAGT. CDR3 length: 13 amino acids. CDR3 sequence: CASSTGANQPQHF.

The CDR3 reads CATSRDPVTYEQYF. The J gene is TRBJ2-7, the V gene TRBV15. The germline CDR1 and CDR2 sequences are LNHNV and YYDKDF (reference sequence). The CDR3 has 14 residues. The variable domain in full, completed from reference TRBV15 and TRBJ2-7, reads DAMVIQNPRYQVTQFGKPVTLSCSQTLNHNVMYWYQQKSSQAPKLLFHYYDKDFNNEADTPDNFQSRRPNTSFCFLDIRSPGLGDTAMYLCATSRDPVTYEQYFGPGTRLTVT.

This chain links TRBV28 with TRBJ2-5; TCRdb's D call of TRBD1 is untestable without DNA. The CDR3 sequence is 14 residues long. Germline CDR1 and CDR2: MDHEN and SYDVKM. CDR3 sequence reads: CASSAGWSLETQYF.

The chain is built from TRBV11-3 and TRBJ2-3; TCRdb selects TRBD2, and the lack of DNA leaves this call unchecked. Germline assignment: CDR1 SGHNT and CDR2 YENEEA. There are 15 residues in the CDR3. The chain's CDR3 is CASSSSGGAGDTQYF.

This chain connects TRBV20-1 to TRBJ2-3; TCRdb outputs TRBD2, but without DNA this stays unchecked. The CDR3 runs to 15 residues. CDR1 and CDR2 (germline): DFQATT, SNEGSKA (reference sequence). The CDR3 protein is CSAPKLAARGDTQYF.

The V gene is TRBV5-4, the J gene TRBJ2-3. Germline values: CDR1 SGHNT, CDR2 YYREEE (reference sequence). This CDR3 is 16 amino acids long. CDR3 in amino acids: CASSLLMAASTDTQYF.

CDR3 sequence: CASGGAGGTEAFF. V is TRBV4-3 and J is TRBJ1-1; TCRdb calls TRBD1, which cannot be checked without DNA. Germline-derived CDR1 and CDR2 are LGHNA and YSLEER. The length of the CDR3 is 13 residues.